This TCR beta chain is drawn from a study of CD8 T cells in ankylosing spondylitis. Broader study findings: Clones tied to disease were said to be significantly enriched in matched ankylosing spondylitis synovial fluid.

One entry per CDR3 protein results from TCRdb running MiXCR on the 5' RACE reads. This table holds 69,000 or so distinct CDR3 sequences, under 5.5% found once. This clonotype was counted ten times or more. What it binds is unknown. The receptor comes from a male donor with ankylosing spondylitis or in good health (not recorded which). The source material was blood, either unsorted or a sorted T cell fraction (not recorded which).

The CDR3 nucleotides are TGTGCCAGCTCCTCCTTAGGGGGGGCCGGTGGCTACACCTTC. Residues: CASSSLGGAGGYTF. V is TRBV27 and J is TRBJ1-2; the D gene is possibly TRBD1 (6 bases). Germline lookup yields CDR1 MNHEY and CDR2 SMNVEV (reference sequence). V was pared by 8 bases and J by 7 bases, with 20 bases between. The CDR3 has 14 amino acids.